A single sample is the source of the 16 T cell receptor beta chains below, sequenced in a study of T cell responses to AZD1222 COVID-19 vaccine. The protocol was immunoSEQ multiplex PCR, while the TCRdb copy is restricted to in-frame clones and leaves out a portion. The data hold about 100,000 clones, with 87% observed a single time. Specimen: peripheral blood, collected on day 0 of MenACWY control vaccination. The receptor source for this set is an adult in good health.

This sequence joins TRBV30 and TRBJ2-6, with D perhaps assigned TRBD1 or TRBD2 (6 bases each). Germline lookup yields CDR1 GTSNPN and CDR2 SVGIG (reference sequence). V was trimmed by 1 base and J by 0 bases, leaving 13 bases between them. The CDR3 loop spans 17 amino acids. This chain's CDR3 is CAWSAYPGASGANVLTF. The CDR3 coding sequence is TGTGCCTGGAGTGCCTATCCGGGGGCCTCTGGGGCCAACGTCCTGACTTTC.

This chain connects TRBV5-1 to TRBJ1-2; D remains unclear. The CDR3 loop spans 14 amino acids. V lost 5 bases to trimming and J lost 4 bases, with 15 bases between them. CDR1 and CDR2 from the germline V gene are SGHRS and YFSETQ. The DNA for the CDR3 is TGCGCCAGCAGGGCTCGGCAAGCCGTCTATGGCTACACCTTC. Translated: CASRARQAVYGYTF.

The chain joins TRBV19 to TRBJ1-5; D uncertain. The length of the CDR3 is 18 residues. CDR1 and CDR2 from the germline V gene are LNHDA and SQIVND (reference sequence). V was pared by 7 bases and J by 2 bases, with 24 bases between. CDR3 nucleotide sequence: TGTGCCAGTACCCACACGGGCCACGGAAGGATTGGCAATCAGCCCCAGCATTTT. Translating gives CASTHTGHGRIGNQPQHF.

The J gene is TRBJ2-1, the V gene TRBV4-1; TRBD1 matches at 8 bases. J lost 7 bases, V lost 1 base, and 12 bases had no gene match. The CDR3 extends over 17 amino acids. Per the germline V gene, CDR1 is MGHRA and CDR2 is YSYEKL. CDR3 residues: CASSQVGGRGLFNEQFF. The CDR3 DNA reads TGCGCCAGCAGCCAAGTTGGGGGCAGGGGGCTTTTTAATGAGCAGTTCTTC.

CDR3: CATWGPDTQYF. CDR3 nucleotides: TGTGCCACCTGGGGGCCAGATACGCAGTATTTT. The V and J genes are TRBV24-1 and TRBJ2-3; tentative D call: TRBD1 (6 bases). The germline V and J ends were trimmed by 9 bases and 4 bases, with 7 bases remaining between them. The CDR3 is made up of 11 amino acids. Per the germline V gene, CDR1 is KGHDR and CDR2 is SFDVKD.

CDR3 loop: CASSLTGTSSYEQYF. CDR3 coding DNA: TGTGCCAGCAGCTTAACCGGGACATCTTCCTACGAGCAGTACTTC. The V gene is TRBV5-5, the J gene TRBJ2-7; the D gene is possibly TRBD1 (6 bases). The germline V and J ends were trimmed by 2 bases and 1 base, with 13 bases remaining between them. The CDR3 consists of 15 residues. The germline CDR1 and CDR2 sequences are SGHKS and YYEKEE (reference sequence).

Note on this clone: Germline is not matched at one junction end, which may reflect a read error. The CDR3 loop reads CAGSSPPGEQFF. CDR3 nucleotides: TGTGCCGGCAGCTCCCCCCCGGGTGAGCAGTTCTTC. This sequence joins TRBV7-9 and TRBJ2-1; D gene unclear. This CDR3 has 12 residues. Germline V lookup: CDR1 SEHNR, CDR2 FQNEAQ (reference sequence).

This chain joins TRBV7-2 and TRBJ1-5; D is unclear. V lost 2 bases, J lost 4 bases, and 6 bases lay in between. There are 13 residues in the CDR3. The germline V gene has CDR1 SGHTA and CDR2 FQGNSA. This CDR3 reads CASSLRENQPQHF. The DNA of the CDR3 is TGTGCCAGCAGCTTACGAGAAAATCAGCCCCAGCATTTT.

This chain uses TRBV7-2 with TRBJ2-3, with 8 bases that match TRBD2. The CDR3 is 13 amino acids. Germline CDR1 and CDR2: SGHTA and FQGNSA. Trimming at V came to 5 bases and at J to 8 bases, leaving 6 bases not matched to a gene. The CDR3 DNA reads TGTGCCAGCAGCCCACCCGGGACTAGTACGCAGTATTTT. This sequence encodes CASSPPGTSTQYF. Filled out from reference TRBV7-2 and TRBJ2-3, the complete variable domain reads GAGVSQSPSNKVTEKGKDVELRCDPISGHTALYWYRQSLGQGLEFLIYFQGNSAPDKSGLPSDRFSAERTGGSVSTLTIQRTQQEDSAVYLCASSPPGTSTQYFGPGTRLTVL.

V and J are TRBV5-4 and TRBJ1-4, with TRBD1 matching 7 bases. In germline, CDR1 is SGHNT, CDR2 YYREEE (reference sequence). There are 17 residues in the CDR3. V lost 0 bases, J lost 0 bases, and 5 bases stayed unmatched. The CDR3 here is CASSLGGTVATNEKLFF. In nucleotides, the CDR3 is TGTGCCAGCAGCTTGGGTGGGACAGTTGCAACTAATGAAAAACTGTTTTTT.

This rearrangement joins TRBV30 to TRBJ2-6; tentatively, D is TRBD2 (5 bases). The CDR3 is made up of 13 amino acids. CDR1 GTSNPN and CDR2 SVGIG come from the germline V gene (reference sequence). Trimming took off 5 bases at V and 4 bases at J, with 9 bases between the two ends. The CDR3 region has the DNA TGTGCCTGGGGAGGCACAGGGGCCAACGTCCTGACTTTC. Amino acid sequence: CAWGGTGANVLTF.

The genes are TRBV4-3 and TRBJ1-4; D may be TRBD1 (5 bases). The CDR3 totals 15 residues. Germline-derived CDR1 and CDR2 are LGHNA and YSLEER. V was trimmed by 6 bases and J by 5 bases, leaving 16 bases between them. The CDR3 spells CASRRGTGPNEKLFF. DNA for the CDR3: TGCGCCAGCAGACGAGGGACGGGCCCAAATGAAAAACTGTTTTTT.

The chain joins TRBV9 to TRBJ2-3, with D perhaps TRBD2 (6 bases). This CDR3 is 16 amino acids long. The V gene lost 4 bases and the J gene lost 0 bases, with 15 bases spanning the gap. The germline gives CDR1 SGDLS, CDR2 YYNGEE. The CDR3 spells CASSPRLGGSTDTQYF. The DNA of the CDR3 is TGTGCCAGCAGCCCACGTCTGGGAGGTAGCACAGATACGCAGTATTTT.

The genes are TRBV6-5 and TRBJ2-7, with 11 bases lining up with TRBD2. There are 14 residues in the CDR3. The J segment lost 4 bases and the V segment lost 4 bases, leaving 3 bases of the junction unmatched. In germline, CDR1 is MNHEY, CDR2 SVGAGI. The CDR3: CASSLSSGGYEQYF. For the CDR3, the DNA is TGTGCCAGCAGTTTATCTAGCGGGGGGTACGAGCAGTACTTC.

This chain links TRBV29-1 with TRBJ2-2; 8 positions match TRBD1. From germline, CDR1 is SQVTM and CDR2 ANQGSEA. The CDR3 runs 14 residues. With V trimmed by 7 bases and J by 5 bases, 9 bases remained unmatched. This chain's CDR3 is CSARGQGATGELFF. The CDR3 DNA reads as TGCAGCGCCCGAGGGCAGGGGGCTACCGGGGAGCTGTTTTTT.

On this clone itself: One end of the junction fails to match germline, which may point to a read error. The V and J genes are TRBV5-5 and TRBJ2-2; 8 positions match TRBD1. The length of the CDR3 is 17 residues. Germline loops: CDR1 SGHKS, CDR2 YYEKEE (reference sequence). The CDR3 coding sequence is TGTGCCAGCAGCCTCTGGACAGGGAGGCGTCAACACCGGGGAGCTGTTTTT. The encoded protein is CASSLWTGRRQHRGAVF.